The rows below give T cell receptor beta chains drawn from one sample of a study of T cells in tumors after PD-1 blockade. Some clones are missing from TCRdb's copy, which holds only in-frame ones; the method was immunoSEQ multiplex PCR. The sample carries around 60,000 clones, 80% recorded once. The material sequenced was PBMCs, taken before anti-PD-1 treatment. Receptor source: a human donor with basal cell carcinoma. Both conserved end residues are trimmed from each CDR3. The order of the fields is V gene, J gene, CDR3 protein.

TRBV5-6,TRBJ2-7,ASSFWDRYYEQY
TRBV7-2,TRBJ1-5,ASSLGTHQPQH
TRBV19,TRBJ2-7,ASSKGQTYEQY
TRBV2,TRBJ1-5,ASSVFNQPQH
TRBV7-2,TRBJ2-5,ASPPVLGGIQETQY
TRBV11-3,TRBJ1-4,ASSHRTGANEKLF
TRBV9,TRBJ1-1,ASSTRAPMGDTEAF
TRBV7-9,TRBJ1-1,ASSSTFPGQGDTEAF
TRBV4-1,TRBJ2-2,ASSQGLGEGGELF
TRBV20-1,TRBJ1-1,SAQVTAEAF
TRBV3-1/TRBV3-2,TRBJ1-1,ASSFQGSRTEAF
TRBV5-6,TRBJ1-5,ASSLGTYNQPQH
TRBV30,TRBJ1-3,AWSRDSGSGNTIY
TRBV19,TRBJ2-1,ASSPGVRTGPLGEQF
TRBV30,TRBJ1-2,AWRRGGYT
TRBV12-3/TRBV12-4,TRBJ2-6,ASGFGANVLT
TRBV6-2/TRBV6-3,TRBJ1-3,ASSSPMSNPN
TRBV15,TRBJ2-1,ATASGDSYNEQF
TRBV7-8,TRBJ1-1,ASSHGQEAF
TRBV9,TRBJ2-1,ASSPRLAGLNEQF
TRBV5-4,TRBJ2-5,ASSLYDRAQTQY
TRBV30,TRBJ1-3,AWSVAGLGNTIY
TRBV2,TRBJ2-7,ASSESGTGGLEQY
TRBV13,TRBJ1-3,ASSFRGNTIY
TRBV15,TRBJ1-5,ATSAQQGAGQPQH
TRBV7-8,TRBJ2-1,ASSLMTDPNNEQF
TRBV6-5,TRBJ1-2,ASSYSYGDYGYT
TRBV11-3,TRBJ1-1,ASSLETALNTEAF
TRBV5-1,TRBJ1-2,ASSLGQGAHGYT
TRBV30,TRBJ1-2,AWSVTSGDYGYT
TRBV10-3,TRBJ2-7,AISDSGGPSYEQY
TRBV5-5,TRBJ1-2,ASSWDYGQGGGYT
TRBV19,TRBJ1-2,ASSIDWSRSFRGYT
TRBV30,TRBJ2-7,AWATGYEQY
TRBV11-3,TRBJ2-7,ASNRGGYYEQY
TRBV2,TRBJ1-1,ASSEFPENTEAF
TRBV7-8,TRBJ2-1,ASSLGRFQGSSEQF
TRBV5-6,TRBJ1-5,ASSSTSGNSNQPQH
TRBV5-6,TRBJ2-7,ASSPADGYEQY
TRBV19,TRBJ2-7,ASADRVEEQY
TRBV30,TRBJ1-6,AWSVVRGPNYNSPLH